This passage covers 18 T cell receptor beta chains from one sample sequenced in a study of identifying expanded T cells in peripheral blood. Repertoires were generated with immunoSEQ multiplex PCR, while TCRdb's copy carries only in-frame clones and drops some. Of nearly 60,000 clones in the sample, roughly 87% were seen once. The source material was blood. These receptors originate from a person between 18 and 75 years old in good health.

The gene calls are TRBV19 and TRBJ2-7; D is undetermined. The V end was cut by 3 bases, the J end by 1 base, with 13 bases between. CDR1 is LNHDA and CDR2 is SQIVND in the germline V gene (reference sequence). There are 15 residues in the CDR3. CDR3 region: CASSITILPSYEQYF. In DNA, the CDR3 is TGTGCCAGTAGTATCACTATCCTCCCGTCCTACGAGCAGTACTTC.

The chain is built from TRBV7-2 and TRBJ1-4; 7 bases match TRBD1. Germline V CDR1 and CDR2: SGHTA, FQGNSA. The trim removed 1 base at V and 5 bases at J, leaving 4 bases unmatched. This CDR3 is built from 15 residues. CDR3 sequence: CASSLDAGGNEKLFF. DNA of the CDR3: TGTGCCAGCAGCTTAGACGCAGGGGGAAATGAAAAACTGTTTTTT.

The V and J genes are TRBV27 and TRBJ2-1; TRBD2 matches 11 bases. V dropped 4 bases and J dropped 7; count of bases not matched to a gene: 6. The CDR3 is 15 amino acids. The germline CDR1 and CDR2 sequences are MNHEY and SMNVEV (reference sequence). Here the CDR3 DNA reads TGTGCCAGCAGTTCTGGGACTAGCGGAATTAATGAGCAGTTCTTC. It encodes CASSSGTSGINEQFF.

This rearrangement joins TRBV6-1 to TRBJ1-1; D gene unclear. This CDR3 has 11 amino acids. Germline-derived CDR1 and CDR2 are MNHNS and SASEGT. Trimming took 2 bases from V and 8 from J, leaving 6 bases between them. In nucleotides, the CDR3 is TGTGCCAGCAGTGAAATTCTAGAAGCTTTCTTT. Its protein product is CASSEILEAFF.

J is TRBJ2-7 and V is TRBV5-4; 9 bases line up with TRBD2. Germline V gene data show CDR1 as SGHNT and CDR2 as YYREEE (reference sequence). The CDR3 loop spans 15 amino acids. V dropped 4 bases and J dropped 2; count of bases not matched to a gene: 7. The DNA of the CDR3 is TGTGCCAGCAGCCGCTCCGGGACTAGCACCTACGAGCAGTACTTC. It specifies CASSRSGTSTYEQYF.

The gene calls are TRBV11-3 and TRBJ2-3; 9 nucleotides agree with TRBD1. CDR3 length: 13 residues. The V gene's germline CDR1 is SGHNT and CDR2 YENEEA. Germline trimming cut 4 bases from V and 9 bases from J; bases unmatched to any gene: 5. The CDR3 region is CASSSGQGQTQYF. CDR3 nucleotide sequence: TGTGCCAGCAGCTCCGGACAGGGGCAGACGCAGTATTTT.

V gene TRBV12-5 combines with J gene TRBJ2-7; 8 positions match TRBD1. Germline V gives CDR1 LGHNT, CDR2 FRNRAP. There are 12 residues in the CDR3. Trimming removed 6 bases from V and 3 bases from J; junction bases left unmatched: 1. The CDR3 here is CASGTGVYEQYF. The DNA of the CDR3 is TGTGCTAGTGGGACAGGGGTCTACGAGCAGTACTTC.

The chain links TRBV4-2 to TRBJ2-3, with D uncertain. Looked up from germline, CDR1 is LGHNA and CDR2 is YNFKEQ. The length of the CDR3 is 13 residues. The V end was cut by 4 bases, the J end by 3 bases, with 8 bases between. The CDR3 DNA reads as TGTGCCAGCAGCCGATTGGGTACAGATACGCAGTATTTT. Its protein product is CASSRLGTDTQYF.

This rearrangement joins TRBV5-8 to TRBJ2-5, with 9 nucleotides matching TRBD2. V lost 0 bases, J lost 5 bases, and 5 bases stayed unmatched. Germline V lookup: CDR1 SGHTS, CDR2 YDEGEE. This CDR3 has 15 residues. Written as DNA, the CDR3 is TGTGCCAGCAGCTTGGTAGCGGGAGTTGGGGAGACCCAGTACTTC. It specifies CASSLVAGVGETQYF.

This chain joins TRBV21-1 and TRBJ1-1; the listed D gene, TRBD1, was not tested against the DNA. TRBV21-1 is a listed pseudogene. This CDR3 is 15 amino acids long. CDR3 residues: CASSSRGQGAGEAFF. In DNA, the CDR3 is TGTGCCAGCAGCAGCAGGGGACAGGGGGCGGGTGAAGCTTTCTTT.

This clone has just one count. At the DNA level, this CDR3 is encoded by other sequences in the same sample as well. This chain uses TRBV7-2 with TRBJ1-1; D remains ambiguous. Looked up from germline, CDR1 is SGHTA and CDR2 is FQGNSA. Trimming left V 2 bases short and J 1 base short, with 5 bases between. This CDR3 comprises 13 residues. CDR3 DNA sequence: TGTGCCAGCAGCTTAACGGAGAACACTGAAGCTTTCTTT. It yields the protein CASSLTENTEAFF.

V is TRBV11-2 and J is TRBJ2-7; tentatively, D is TRBD1 (5 bases). The ends were cut back, 1 base at V and 4 bases at J, with 11 bases in the middle. CDR1 and CDR2 from the germline V gene are SGHAT and FQNNGV. This CDR3 spans 14 amino acids. The CDR3 DNA reads TGTGCCAGCAGCTTAGTTCCAGGGTGGTACGAGCAGTACTTC. Protein product: CASSLVPGWYEQYF. Filled out from reference TRBV11-2 and TRBJ2-7, the complete variable domain reads EAGVAQSPRYKIIEKRQSVAFWCNPISGHATLYWYQQILGQGPKLLIQFQNNGVVDDSQLPKDRFSAERLKGVDSTLKIQPAKLEDSAVYLCASSLVPGWYEQYFGPGTRLTVT.

The V gene is TRBV11-2, the J gene TRBJ2-5; D is unresolved. CDR1 SGHAT and CDR2 FQNNGV come from the germline V gene. Deletions cut 5 bases from V and 3 bases from J, with 16 bases between. The CDR3 is 15 amino acids. This CDR3 reads CASSPRPMREETQYF. CDR3 DNA: TGTGCCAGCAGCCCCCGCCCCATGAGAGAAGAGACCCAGTACTTC.

The chain couples TRBV19 to TRBJ1-1; possible D gene TRBD1, 6 bases. This CDR3 comprises 13 residues. Germline CDR1 LNHDA, CDR2 SQIVND (reference sequence). Between the trimmed V and J ends, which lost 6 bases and 2 bases, there was a span of 10 bases. The CDR3 sequence is CASRMDRNTEAFF. Here the CDR3 DNA reads TGTGCCAGTAGGATGGACAGAAACACTGAAGCTTTCTTT.

This clone has just a few counts. J is TRBJ2-3 and V is TRBV14; perhaps TRBD2 as D (5 bases). The CDR3 consists of 18 residues. V was cut by 3 bases and J by 2 bases, with 21 bases left in between. CDR1 SGHDN and CDR2 FVKESK come from the germline V gene. CDR3 nucleotide sequence: TGTGCCAGCAGCCATATCAGGAGGTCTGTTATTCACACAGATACGCAGTATTTT. Amino acid sequence: CASSHIRRSVIHTDTQYF.

The J gene is TRBJ1-5, the V gene TRBV5-8; 8 nucleotides align to TRBD1. CDR1 and CDR2 (germline): SGHTS, YDEGEE. There are 14 residues in the CDR3. J gave up 5 bases and V 5 bases, and 6 bases lay outside the gene matches. CDR3 protein: CASSIQGAHQPQHF. The CDR3 region has the DNA TGTGCCAGCAGTATTCAGGGGGCCCATCAGCCCCAGCATTTT.

V usage is TRBV10-1 and J usage is TRBJ2-7; 8 bases fit TRBD2. There are 15 residues in the CDR3. Losses at the gene ends were 5 bases for V and 7 bases for J; bases not matched to a gene: 13. Per the germline V gene, CDR1 is WNHNN and CDR2 is SYGVQD (reference sequence). CDR3 DNA: TGCGCCAGCAGTTTCAGCGGGGGCACGGGGGGAGAGCAGTACTTC. Amino acids: CASSFSGGTGGEQYF.

The rearrangement uses TRBV4-1 and TRBJ2-4; 7 bases line up with TRBD2. Germline assignment: CDR1 MGHRA and CDR2 YSYEKL. The CDR3 loop spans 15 amino acids. The J segment lost 1 base and the V segment lost 2 bases, leaving 2 bases of the junction unmatched. In nucleotides, the CDR3 is TGCGCCAGCAGCCAACCCGGGGGGGCCAAAAACATTCAGTACTTC. Protein sequence: CASSQPGGAKNIQYF.